This T cell receptor (beta chain) emerged from a study of cytomegalovirus exposure and HLA in healthy donors. Whole-study findings and limits: The study flagged roughly 150 TCR beta chains as cytomegalovirus-associated. An analysis done earlier found most TCR beta V segments productive about 87% or about 30% of the time.

This CDR3 has 12 residues. Looked up from germline, CDR1 is SEHNR and CDR2 is FQNEAQ (reference sequence). This PCR relied on a set of 60 Vbeta primers and 13 Jbeta primers. Sequencing was performed with immunoSEQ multiplex PCR; in TCRdb, only in-frame clones are kept and a portion is missing. Altogether under 200,000 clones are present, approximately 80% being singletons, with the ten largest covering roughly 13%. This clone was detected a few times. Its antigen is unknown. At one end the junction does not follow the germline gene, possibly because of a read error. This chain links TRBV7-9 with TRBJ2-7, with 8 bases lining up with TRBD1. Material: PBMCs. The origin of this receptor is a woman under 40 in good health and CMV-seropositive. The DNA for the CDR3 is TGTTCCAGCAGCCTCGGGACAGGCGAGCAGTACTTC. It is translated as CSSSLGTGEQYF.